This T cell receptor (beta chain) was identified during a study of patients and donors after allogeneic stem cell transplantation. One entry per CDR3 protein results from TCRdb running MiXCR on the RT-PCR reads. The data hold under 200,000 distinct CDR3 sequences, with 24% observed a single time. In its sample, this clonotype was seen a few times. Sequencing was performed on blood, either unsorted or a sorted T cell fraction (not recorded which). The receptor's source is a human donor who was either an allogeneic HSCT recipient or a stem cell or donor lymphocyte infusion donor (not recorded which). It is not recorded whose cells these are; they may come from a transplant donor.

This CDR3 reads CASSYSGGSNTEAFF. For the CDR3, the DNA is TGTGCCAGCAGTTACTCTGGGGGCTCGAACACTGAAGCTTTCTTT. The chain has TRBV6-5 and TRBJ1-1; D is possibly TRBD1 (6 bases). Per germline, CDR1 MNHEY and CDR2 SVGAGI. This CDR3 is 15 amino acids long. The ends were cut back, 0 bases at V and 1 base at J, with 9 bases in the middle.